The next 24 T cell receptor beta chains were all read from a single sample in a study of metastatic and nonmetastatic thyroid tumors. With MiXCR, TCRdb called clones anew from the PCR reads. This repertoire shows around 19,000 clones, approximately 16% found once; its top ten account for roughly a tenth. No treatment of any kind had been given to any patient before thyroid surgery. The sequencing input was tumor tissue. All receptors come from a female donor with papillary thyroid cancer or a benign thyroid nodule (not recorded which). Some clones in this sample may be carry-over from other donors' samples.

The V gene is TRBV25-1, the J gene TRBJ1-5; D gene unclear. Trimming removed 8 bases from V and 0 bases from J, with 11 bases in between. The CDR3 is 14 amino acids. Germline loops: CDR1 MGHDK, CDR2 SYGVNS. CDR3 residues: CASGALYSNQPQHF. The CDR3 nucleotides read TGTGCCAGCGGTGCGCTGTATAGCAATCAGCCCCAGCATTTT.

This clone turned up a few times. A much larger clonotype is one base distant, so this may be a read error. Other DNA variants within this sample encode the same CDR3. This chain joins TRBV5-6 and TRBJ1-1, with no clear D. V was trimmed by 4 bases and J by 5 bases, leaving 9 bases between them. This CDR3 has 12 amino acids. The germline V gene has CDR1 SGHDT and CDR2 YYEEEE. CDR3 in amino acids: CASSLLGTEAFF. In nucleotides, the CDR3 is TGTGCCAGCAGCCTACTGGGTACTGAAGCTTTCTTT.

Only a few counts were recorded for this clone. CDR3 region: CASRQGECEQYF. The CDR3 DNA reads TGTGCCAGCAGACAGGGGGAGTGTGAGCAGTACTTC. This chain joins TRBV28 and TRBJ2-7, with 8 bases fitting TRBD1. The CDR3 has 12 amino acids. The ends lost 6 bases at V and 7 bases at J; junction bases unmatched: 5. The germline V gene encodes CDR1 MDHEN and CDR2 SYDVKM. Full variable domain (rest looked up from reference TRBV28 and TRBJ2-7): DVKVTQSSRYLVKRTGEKVFLECVQDMDHENMFWYRQDPGLGLRLIYFSYDVKMKEKGDIPEGYSVSREKKERFSLILESASTNQTSMYLCASRQGECEQYFGPGTRLTVT.

The chain uses TRBV11-3 and TRBJ2-1; D is unresolved. CDR1 and CDR2 from the germline V gene are SGHNT and YENEEA. Deletions cut 4 bases from V and 7 bases from J, with 14 bases between. The CDR3 is 14 amino acids. As DNA, the CDR3 is TGTGCCAGCAGCTCTACGCCCCTGTTAAATGAGCAGTTCTTC. Its translation is CASSSTPLLNEQFF.

This clone was seen at least ten times. The CDR3 DNA sequence: TGTGCCACCAGCAGAGAGGCAGGGGCATTACCCTATGGCTACACCTTC. This codes for CATSREAGALPYGYTF. The gene calls are TRBV15 and TRBJ1-2, with a tentative D call TRBD1 (6 bases). CDR1 is LNHNV and CDR2 is YYDKDF in the germline V gene (reference sequence). This CDR3 spans 16 amino acids. V was pared by 0 bases and J by 4 bases, with 15 bases between.

There are many counts of this clone. The chain combines TRBV20-1 with TRBJ1-3, with D possibly TRBD1 on 6 matching bases. This CDR3 comprises 15 residues. Trimming cost V 4 bases and J 0 bases, with 13 bases left between them. Germline V gene lookup returns CDR1 DFQATT and CDR2 SNEGSKA (reference sequence). The CDR3 here is CSAKGEGVSGNTIYF. The CDR3 DNA follows: TGCAGTGCTAAGGGGGAGGGCGTCTCTGGAAACACCATATATTTT.

V gene TRBV5-1 combines with J gene TRBJ2-7; no clear D gene. This CDR3 is 15 amino acids long. The V and J ends lost 0 bases and 2 bases respectively, with 12 bases between them. Germline V gives CDR1 SGHRS, CDR2 YFSETQ. CDR3 region: CASSLVPDITYEQYF. DNA of the CDR3: TGCGCCAGCAGCTTGGTACCGGATATTACCTACGAGCAGTACTTC. Complete variable domain (other parts from reference TRBV5-1 and TRBJ2-7): KAGVTQTPRYLIKTRGQQVTLSCSPISGHRSVSWYQQTPGQGLQFLFEYFSETQRNKGNFPGRFSGRQFSNSRSEMNVSTLELGDSALYLCASSLVPDITYEQYFGPGTRLTVT.

This clone was recorded many times. V is TRBV28 and J is TRBJ2-4, with D tentatively TRBD1 (5 bases). The CDR3 length is 14 residues. The germline V and J ends were trimmed by 1 base and 1 base, with 5 bases remaining between them. Looked up from germline, CDR1 is MDHEN and CDR2 is SYDVKM. The CDR3 sequence is CASSLSGAKNIQYF. The DNA for the CDR3 is TGTGCCAGCAGTTTATCAGGGGCCAAAAACATTCAGTACTTC.

This clone was observed many times. The genes are TRBV28 and TRBJ2-7, with TRBD2 identical over 14 bases. The CDR3 is made up of 18 amino acids. Germline CDR1 reads MDHEN; CDR2 reads SYDVKM. V gave up 4 bases and J gave up 2 bases; unmatched junction bases: 10. The CDR3 protein is CASSSHYRLAGGAYEQYF. In DNA form, the CDR3 reads TGTGCCAGCAGTTCCCACTACCGACTAGCGGGAGGGGCCTACGAGCAGTACTTC.

This clone appeared a single time. At one end, the junction sequence differs from germline, possibly due to a read error. The chain carries TRBV5-5 and TRBJ2-7, with unresolved D. Germline V gives CDR1 SGHKS, CDR2 YYEKEE (reference sequence). The CDR3 has 15 residues. The CDR3 reads CACSLRVGEAYEQYF. The CDR3 nucleotides are TGTGCCTGCAGCTTGCGCGTGGGCGAGGCCTACGAGCAGTACTTC.

J is TRBJ1-5 and V is TRBV4-1, with D possibly being TRBD1 (5 bases). Between the trimmed V and J ends, which lost 3 bases and 10 bases, there was a span of 22 bases. The CDR3 has 16 residues. The germline V gene has CDR1 MGHRA and CDR2 YSYEKL. The CDR3 loop reads CASSQGLWWAAYPQHF. The CDR3 DNA reads TGCGCCAGCAGCCAGGGGCTGTGGTGGGCGGCTTATCCCCAGCATTTT.

About this clone: Being one base from a much bigger clone, this may be a read error. The sample contains more than one DNA sequence encoding this CDR3. V and J are TRBV20-1 and TRBJ1-1; possibly TRBD1 for D (6 bases). This CDR3 comprises 11 residues. CDR1 is DFQATT, CDR2 SNEGSKA, per germline (reference sequence). The CDR3 sequence: CSAGGWGEAFF. CDR3 sequence (DNA): TGCAGCGCTGGGGGCTGGGGTGAAGCTTTCTTT.

The gene calls are TRBV11-2 and TRBJ2-7, with a weak D call TRBD1 (5 bases). V was trimmed by 1 base and J by 6 bases, leaving 10 bases between them. The CDR3 has 13 residues. Germline values: CDR1 SGHAT, CDR2 FQNNGV. The CDR3 region is CASSLVQVGEQYF. The CDR3 DNA follows: TGTGCCAGCAGCTTAGTACAGGTCGGCGAGCAGTACTTC.

This clone counts as medium-sized. The same CDR3 is also encoded by other DNA sequences in this sample. This chain joins TRBV28 and TRBJ1-6; D remains ambiguous. The V and J ends lost 8 bases and 0 bases respectively, with 14 bases between them. CDR1 MDHEN and CDR2 SYDVKM come from the germline V gene. The CDR3 runs 16 residues. CDR3 sequence (DNA): TGTGCCAGCCTGAACATGGGCAACTCCTATAATTCACCCCTCCACTTT. This codes for CASLNMGNSYNSPLHF.

In this sample, this clone turned up a few times. Compared with germline, one end of the junction differs, possibly owing to a read error. The chain uses TRBV28 and TRBJ2-2; the D gene is possibly TRBD2 (5 bases). CDR1 is MDHEN and CDR2 is SYDVKM in the germline V gene. The CDR3 length is 13 residues. CDR3: CAISLTGPGEPFF. CDR3 bases: TGTGCCATCAGTTTAACCGGGCCCGGGGAGCCGTTTTTT.

The gene calls are TRBV7-8 and TRBJ2-4; a weak D match, TRBD2 (5 bases). V was shortened by 5 bases and J by 0 bases, with 17 bases between the two germline ends. The V gene's germline CDR1 is SGHVS and CDR2 FQNEAQ. This CDR3 is built from 17 residues. The CDR3 loop reads CASSREVSALAKNIQYF. CDR3 coding DNA: TGTGCCAGCAGCCGGGAAGTGAGTGCTCTAGCCAAAAACATTCAGTACTTC.

Concerning this clone: This may be a read error, as it is one base from a much larger clone. The chain links TRBV9 to TRBJ2-1; the D call may be TRBD1 or TRBD2 (6 bases each). Looked up from germline, CDR1 is SGDLS and CDR2 is YYNGEE. The CDR3 has 17 amino acids. V lost 0 bases to trimming and J lost 10 bases, with 23 bases between them. For the CDR3, the DNA is TGTGCCAGCAGCGTAGGCCCCATTAGCTGGGGGGCCCGGGAGCAGTTCTTC. It yields the protein CASSVGPISWGAREQFF.

This clone showed up many times. CDR3 residues: CASSIRQGMNSPLHF. The CDR3 DNA follows: TGTGCCAGTAGTATCCGACAGGGCATGAATTCACCCCTCCACTTT. The rearrangement uses TRBV19 and TRBJ1-6, with 7 nucleotides matching TRBD1. J was trimmed by 7 bases and V by 3 bases; bases with no gene match: 6. Germline V gives CDR1 LNHDA, CDR2 SQIVND (reference sequence). The CDR3 is 15 amino acids.

The chain carries TRBV7-9 and TRBJ2-7, with 7 bases that match TRBD1. The CDR3 spans 14 residues. Germline-derived CDR1 and CDR2 are SEHNR and FQNEAQ (reference sequence). Trimming removed 3 bases from V and 12 bases from J; junction bases left unmatched: 14. In DNA form, the CDR3 reads TGTGCCAGCAGCTTCGGGACAGTGTCACACCCGTTGTACTTC. Encoded protein: CASSFGTVSHPLYF.

This clone has at least ten counts. The chain couples TRBV5-6 to TRBJ1-4, with D perhaps TRBD1 (5 bases). The CDR3 runs to 15 residues. Trimming shortened V by 0 bases and J by 7 bases, and 13 bases separated the two germline ends. Germline CDR1 and CDR2: SGHDT and YYEEEE. CDR3 nucleotides: TGTGCCAGCAGCTTGGTTGGGGGGAGCGGTGAAAAACTGTTTTTT. As protein: CASSLVGGSGEKLFF.

At least ten counts were recorded for this clone. V usage is TRBV14 and J usage is TRBJ2-7, with D tentatively TRBD1 (5 bases). V was trimmed by 5 bases and J by 4 bases, leaving 15 bases between them. Germline V gene lookup returns CDR1 SGHDN and CDR2 FVKESK. This CDR3 has 14 residues. The CDR3 region is CASSFGAGIYEQYF. CDR3 DNA: TGTGCCAGCAGCTTTGGGGCAGGGATTTACGAGCAGTACTTC.

This clone is medium-sized within its sample. The V call is TRBV30, the J call TRBJ1-2; no reliable D call. Between the trimmed V and J ends, which lost 3 bases and 0 bases, there was a span of 5 bases. This CDR3 comprises 12 residues. Germline lookup yields CDR1 GTSNPN and CDR2 SVGIG (reference sequence). The CDR3 DNA is TGTGCCTGGAGGAAGTCTAACTATGGCTACACCTTC. Its translation: CAWRKSNYGYTF.

This clone was picked up many times. Other DNA sequences in the same sample also yield this CDR3. This rearrangement joins TRBV5-1 to TRBJ2-2, with a weak D call TRBD2 (5 bases). The length of the CDR3 is 13 residues. Germline CDR1 is SGHRS and CDR2 is YFSETQ. V lost 4 bases to trimming and J lost 4 bases, with 8 bases between them. The CDR3 sequence: CASSLGGTGELFF. In nucleotides, the CDR3 is TGCGCCAGCAGCCTCGGAGGCACCGGGGAGCTGTTTTTT.

This clone was counted at least ten times. The chain is built from TRBV18 and TRBJ2-7; D unclear. Germline V gives CDR1 KGHSH, CDR2 LQKENI. The CDR3 is 15 residues long. V was shortened by 6 bases and J by 2 bases, with 17 bases between the two germline ends. CDR3 sequence reads: CASSPKASHPYEQYF. CDR3 sequence (DNA): TGTGCCAGCTCGCCCAAAGCTTCCCACCCCTACGAGCAGTACTTC.